The clone carrying this T cell receptor (beta chain) was seen a few times. Its antigen is not identified. The source of the sample is a study of beta chain features in type 1 diabetes. Whole-study results and caveats: Insertions were fewer and deletions more numerous at VDJ junctions in type 1 diabetes patients.

Every isolated RNA sample was fully reverse transcribed, so sequencing captured expressed TCRB transcripts. This table comes from immunoSEQ multiplex PCR, and its TCRdb copy is limited to in-frame clones, with some not included. The sample holds over 700,000 clones, 15% to 20% seen once. V lost 0 bases, J lost 6 bases, and 8 bases lay in between. Germline values: CDR1 MNHEY, CDR2 SMNVEV (reference sequence). The CDR3 has 14 amino acids. This receptor was taken from a woman under 30 in good health. Sequenced material: naive CD4+ T cells from blood. The chain links TRBV27 to TRBJ1-4; no definite D call. Here the CDR3 reads CASSLSGWDEKLFF. The CDR3, as DNA: TGTGCCAGCAGTTTATCAGGGTGGGATGAAAAACTGTTTTTT.